This T cell receptor beta chain was profiled in a study of blood T cell repertoires in COVID-19. Original processing methods: Cell counts per sample came from amplifying reference gene primers. Clones were read by immunoSEQ multiplex PCR, and TCRdb kept only the in-frame ones, dropping some. V and J calls plus clone size are reproduced from that table; the DNA served to infer D and trimming. The data contain fewer than 250,000 clones, about 85% of them seen just once; the ten biggest clones take up 0.95%. CDR3 length: 11 residues. V shed 4 bases and J shed 6 bases, with 7 bases lying between them. The V gene's germline CDR1 is SQVTM and CDR2 ANQGSEA. The Seattle patients joined while their infection was active and were tracked longitudinally afterward.

The receptor's source is a man in his sixties with COVID-19, enrolled during active disease. The sequencing input was peripheral blood. The rearrangement links TRBV29-1 to TRBJ2-1; a possible D gene is TRBD2 (5 bases). In DNA form, the CDR3 reads TGCAGCGTTGGGACTCTCAATGAGCAGTTCTTC. Protein: CSVGTLNEQFF.